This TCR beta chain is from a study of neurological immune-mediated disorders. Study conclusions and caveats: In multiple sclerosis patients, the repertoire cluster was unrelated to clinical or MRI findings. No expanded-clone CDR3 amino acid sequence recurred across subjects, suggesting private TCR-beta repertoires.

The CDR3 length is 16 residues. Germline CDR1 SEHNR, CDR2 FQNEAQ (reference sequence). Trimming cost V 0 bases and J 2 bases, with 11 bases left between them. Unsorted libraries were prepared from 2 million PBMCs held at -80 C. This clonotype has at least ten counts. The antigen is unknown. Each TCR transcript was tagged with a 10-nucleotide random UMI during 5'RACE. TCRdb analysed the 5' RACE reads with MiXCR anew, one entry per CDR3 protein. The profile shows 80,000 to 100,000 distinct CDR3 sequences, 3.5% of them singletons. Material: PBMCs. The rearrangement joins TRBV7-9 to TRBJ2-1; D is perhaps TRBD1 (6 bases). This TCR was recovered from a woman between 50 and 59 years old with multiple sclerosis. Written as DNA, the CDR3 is TGTGCCAGCAGCTTAGCCGGGACACTAGCCTACAATGAGCAGTTCTTC. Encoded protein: CASSLAGTLAYNEQFF.